The source of this TCR beta chain is a study of control samples from healthy donors and cancer patients. This table comes from immunoSEQ multiplex PCR, and its TCRdb copy is limited to in-frame clones, with some not included. The sample lists tens of thousands of clones, 84% occurring once. Trimming took 5 bases from V and 4 from J, leaving 15 bases between them. Germline V gives CDR1 SGHTA, CDR2 FQGNSA. This CDR3 spans 15 amino acids. The sequenced sample was PBMCs. The V and J genes are TRBV7-2 and TRBJ1-3; tentatively, D is TRBD1 (6 bases). The sequence was obtained from a woman aged 50 to 60 with lung cancer. CDR3 DNA sequence: TGTGCCAGCAGCCTGGGGGGGACACCAGGAAACACCATATATTTT. This sequence encodes CASSLGGTPGNTIYF.